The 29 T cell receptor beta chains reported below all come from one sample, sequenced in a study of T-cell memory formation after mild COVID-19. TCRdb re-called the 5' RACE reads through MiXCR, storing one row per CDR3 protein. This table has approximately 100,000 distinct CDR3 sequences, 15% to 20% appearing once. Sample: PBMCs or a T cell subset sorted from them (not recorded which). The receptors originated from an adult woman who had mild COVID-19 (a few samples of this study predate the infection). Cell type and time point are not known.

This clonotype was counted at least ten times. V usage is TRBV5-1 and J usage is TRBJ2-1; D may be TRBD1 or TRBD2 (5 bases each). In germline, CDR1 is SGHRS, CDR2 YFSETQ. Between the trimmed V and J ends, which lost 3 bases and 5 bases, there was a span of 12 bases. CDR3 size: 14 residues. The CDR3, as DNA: TGCGCCAGCAGCTCCTGGGGGAAGGACAATGAGCAGTTCTTC. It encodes CASSSWGKDNEQFF.

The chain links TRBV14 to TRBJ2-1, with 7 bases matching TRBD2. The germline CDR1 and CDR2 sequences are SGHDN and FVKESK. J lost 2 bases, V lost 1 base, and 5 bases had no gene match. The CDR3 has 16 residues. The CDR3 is CASSQVLASPYNEQFF. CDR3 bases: TGTGCCAGCAGCCAAGTACTAGCGAGTCCCTACAATGAGCAGTTCTTC.

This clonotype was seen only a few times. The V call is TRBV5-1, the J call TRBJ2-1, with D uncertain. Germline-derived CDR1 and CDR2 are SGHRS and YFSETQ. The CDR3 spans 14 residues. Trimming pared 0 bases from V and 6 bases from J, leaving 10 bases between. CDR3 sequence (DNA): TGCGCCAGCAGCTTGGGACCCGACGGCAATGAGCAGTTCTTC. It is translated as CASSLGPDGNEQFF.

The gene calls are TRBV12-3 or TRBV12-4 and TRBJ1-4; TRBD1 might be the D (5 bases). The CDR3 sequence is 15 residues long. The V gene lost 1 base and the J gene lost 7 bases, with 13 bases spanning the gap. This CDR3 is CASSLEPGPAEKLFF. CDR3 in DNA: TGTGCCAGCAGTTTAGAACCGGGACCGGCTGAAAAACTGTTTTTT.

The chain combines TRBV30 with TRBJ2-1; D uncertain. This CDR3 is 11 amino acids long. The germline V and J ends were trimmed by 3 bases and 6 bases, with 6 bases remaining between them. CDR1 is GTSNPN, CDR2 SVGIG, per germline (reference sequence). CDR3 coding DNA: TGTGCCTGGAGGGCAGTCAATGAGCAGTTCTTC. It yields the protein CAWRAVNEQFF.

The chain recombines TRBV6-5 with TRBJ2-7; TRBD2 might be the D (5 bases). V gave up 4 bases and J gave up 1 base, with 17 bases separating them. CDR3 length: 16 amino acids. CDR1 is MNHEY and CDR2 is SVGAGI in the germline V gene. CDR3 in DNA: TGTGCCAGCAGTTCCATCACGGGAAGAGGGTCCTACGAGCAGTACTTC. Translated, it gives CASSSITGRGSYEQYF.

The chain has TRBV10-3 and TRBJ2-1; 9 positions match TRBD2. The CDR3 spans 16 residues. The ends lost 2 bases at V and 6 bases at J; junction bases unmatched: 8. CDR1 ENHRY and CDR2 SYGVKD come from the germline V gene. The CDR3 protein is CAISEERSGSFNEQFF. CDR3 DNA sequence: TGTGCCATCAGTGAGGAGCGTAGCGGGAGTTTCAATGAGCAGTTCTTC.

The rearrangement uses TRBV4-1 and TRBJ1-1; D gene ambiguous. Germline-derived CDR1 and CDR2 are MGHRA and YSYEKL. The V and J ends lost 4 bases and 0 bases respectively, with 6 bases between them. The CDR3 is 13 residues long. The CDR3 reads CASSPQMNTEAFF. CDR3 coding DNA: TGCGCCAGCAGCCCCCAGATGAACACTGAAGCTTTCTTT.

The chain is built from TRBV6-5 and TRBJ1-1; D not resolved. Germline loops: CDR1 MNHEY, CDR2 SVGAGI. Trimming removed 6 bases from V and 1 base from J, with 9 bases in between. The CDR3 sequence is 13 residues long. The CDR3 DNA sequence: TGTGCCAGCAGCCCTGGCGCGAACACTGAAGCTTTCTTT. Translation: CASSPGANTEAFF.

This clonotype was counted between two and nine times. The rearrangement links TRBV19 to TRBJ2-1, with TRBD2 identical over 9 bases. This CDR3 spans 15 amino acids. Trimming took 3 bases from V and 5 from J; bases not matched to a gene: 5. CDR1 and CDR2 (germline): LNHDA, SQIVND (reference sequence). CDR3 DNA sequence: TGTGCCAGTAGTATTGGCGGGGGGGCCCACAATGAGCAGTTCTTC. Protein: CASSIGGGAHNEQFF.

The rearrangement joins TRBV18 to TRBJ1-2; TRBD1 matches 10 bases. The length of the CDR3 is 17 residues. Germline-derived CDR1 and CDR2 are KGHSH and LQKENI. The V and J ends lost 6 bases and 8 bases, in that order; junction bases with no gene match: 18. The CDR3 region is CASSASAAGTGVYGYTF. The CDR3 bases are TGTGCCAGCTCCGCCTCCGCGGCCGGGACAGGGGTATACGGCTACACCTTC.

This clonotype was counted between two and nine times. The CDR3, as DNA: TGTGCCAGTAGTATCGGACAGGGGAACGAGCAGTACTTC. Translation gives CASSIGQGNEQYF. This chain links TRBV19 with TRBJ2-7; TRBD1 matches 9 bases. V lost 3 bases, J lost 5 bases, and 2 bases stayed unmatched. Germline V CDR1 and CDR2: LNHDA, SQIVND (reference sequence). The CDR3 totals 13 residues.

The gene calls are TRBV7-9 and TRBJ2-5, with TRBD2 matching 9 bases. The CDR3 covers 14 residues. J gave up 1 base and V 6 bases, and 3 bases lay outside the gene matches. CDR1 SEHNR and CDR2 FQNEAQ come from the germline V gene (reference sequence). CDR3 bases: TGTGCCAGCAGACAGACTAGCGGCCAAGAGACCCAGTACTTC. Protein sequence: CASRQTSGQETQYF.

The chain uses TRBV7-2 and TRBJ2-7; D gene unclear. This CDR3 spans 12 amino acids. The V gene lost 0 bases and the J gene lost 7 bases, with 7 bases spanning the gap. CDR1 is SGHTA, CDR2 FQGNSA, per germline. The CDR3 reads CASSLAPWEQYF. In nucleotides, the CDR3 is TGTGCCAGCAGCTTAGCGCCGTGGGAGCAGTACTTC.

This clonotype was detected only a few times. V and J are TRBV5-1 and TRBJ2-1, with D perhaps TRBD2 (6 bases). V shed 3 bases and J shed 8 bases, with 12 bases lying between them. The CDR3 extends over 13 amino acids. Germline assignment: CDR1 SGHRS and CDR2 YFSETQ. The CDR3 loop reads CASSWRDGDEQFF. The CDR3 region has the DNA TGCGCCAGCAGCTGGAGGGACGGCGATGAGCAGTTCTTC.

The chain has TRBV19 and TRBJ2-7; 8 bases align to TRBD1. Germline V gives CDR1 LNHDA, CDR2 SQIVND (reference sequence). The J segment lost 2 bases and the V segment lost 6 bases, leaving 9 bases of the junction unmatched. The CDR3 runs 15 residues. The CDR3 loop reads CASSESSGGPYEQYF. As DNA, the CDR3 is TGTGCCAGTAGCGAATCATCAGGGGGCCCCTACGAGCAGTACTTC.

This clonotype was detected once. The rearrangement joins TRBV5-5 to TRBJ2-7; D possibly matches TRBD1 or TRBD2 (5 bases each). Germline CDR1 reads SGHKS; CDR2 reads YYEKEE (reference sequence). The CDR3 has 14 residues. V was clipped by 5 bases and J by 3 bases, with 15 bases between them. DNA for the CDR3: TGTGCCAGCAGACCGGGGACGTATGGCTACGAGCAGTACTTC. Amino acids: CASRPGTYGYEQYF.

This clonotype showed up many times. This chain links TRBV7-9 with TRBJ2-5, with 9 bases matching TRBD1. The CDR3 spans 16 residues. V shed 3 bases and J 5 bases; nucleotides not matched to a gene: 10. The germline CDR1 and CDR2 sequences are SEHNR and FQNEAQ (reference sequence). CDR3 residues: CASSFSRGQGEETQYF. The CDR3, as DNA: TGTGCCAGCAGCTTTAGCCGGGGACAGGGCGAGGAGACCCAGTACTTC.

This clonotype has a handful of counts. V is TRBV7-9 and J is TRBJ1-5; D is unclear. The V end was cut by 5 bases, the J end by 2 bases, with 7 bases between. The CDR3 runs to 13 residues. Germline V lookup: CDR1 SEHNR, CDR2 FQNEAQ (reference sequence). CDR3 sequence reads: CASSQTGNQPQHF. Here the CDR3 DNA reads TGTGCCAGCAGCCAAACAGGCAATCAGCCCCAGCATTTT. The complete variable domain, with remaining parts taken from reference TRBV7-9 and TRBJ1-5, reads DTGVSQNPRHKITKRGQNVTFRCDPISEHNRLYWYRQTLGQGPEFLTYFQNEAQLEKSRLLSDRFSAERPKGSFSTLEIQRTEQGDSAMYLCASSQTGNQPQHFGDGTRLSIL.

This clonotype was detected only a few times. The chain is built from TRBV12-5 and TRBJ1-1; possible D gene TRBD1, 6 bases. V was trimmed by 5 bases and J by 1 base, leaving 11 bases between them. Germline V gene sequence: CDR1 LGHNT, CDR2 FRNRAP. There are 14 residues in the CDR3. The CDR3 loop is CASGDGQTNTEAFF. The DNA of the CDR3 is TGTGCTAGTGGTGATGGACAGACGAACACTGAAGCTTTCTTT.

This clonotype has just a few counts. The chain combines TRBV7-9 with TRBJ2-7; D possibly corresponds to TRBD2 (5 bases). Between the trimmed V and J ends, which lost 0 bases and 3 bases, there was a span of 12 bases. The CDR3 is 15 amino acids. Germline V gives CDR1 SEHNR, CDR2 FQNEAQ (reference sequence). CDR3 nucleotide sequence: TGTGCCAGCAGCTTAGCGATATCGGGAAGCTACGAGCAGTACTTC. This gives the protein CASSLAISGSYEQYF.

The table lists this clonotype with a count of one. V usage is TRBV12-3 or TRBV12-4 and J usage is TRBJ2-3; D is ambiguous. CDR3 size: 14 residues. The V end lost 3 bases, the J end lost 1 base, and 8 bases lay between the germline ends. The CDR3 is CASSLVHGTDTQYF. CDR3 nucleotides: TGTGCCAGCAGTTTGGTACACGGCACAGATACGCAGTATTTT.

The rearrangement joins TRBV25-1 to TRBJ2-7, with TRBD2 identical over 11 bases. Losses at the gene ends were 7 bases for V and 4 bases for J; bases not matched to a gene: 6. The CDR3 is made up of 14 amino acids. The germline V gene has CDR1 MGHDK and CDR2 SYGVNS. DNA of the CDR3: TGTGCCAGCACCCTTAGCGGGAGGGATTACGAGCAGTACTTC. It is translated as CASTLSGRDYEQYF.

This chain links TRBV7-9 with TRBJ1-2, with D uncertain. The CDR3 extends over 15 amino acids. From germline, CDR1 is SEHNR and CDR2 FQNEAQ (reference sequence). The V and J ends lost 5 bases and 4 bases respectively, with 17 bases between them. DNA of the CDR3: TGTGCCAGCAGCGGACCGGCACAGACCCTCTATGGCTACACCTTC. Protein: CASSGPAQTLYGYTF.

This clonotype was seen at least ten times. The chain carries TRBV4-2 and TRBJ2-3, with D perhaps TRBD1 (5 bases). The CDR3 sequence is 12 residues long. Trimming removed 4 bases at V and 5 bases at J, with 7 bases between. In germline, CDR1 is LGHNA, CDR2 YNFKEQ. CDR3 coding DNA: TGTGCCAGCAGCCCAAGGGGAGATACGCAGTATTTT. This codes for CASSPRGDTQYF.

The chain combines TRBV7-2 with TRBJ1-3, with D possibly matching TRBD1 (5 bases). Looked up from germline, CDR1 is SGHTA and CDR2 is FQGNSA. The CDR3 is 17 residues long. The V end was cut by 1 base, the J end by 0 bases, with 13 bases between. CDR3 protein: CASSLVSYRSSGNTIYF. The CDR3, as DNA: TGTGCCAGCAGCTTAGTATCGTACAGGAGCTCTGGAAACACCATATATTTT.

CDR3 DNA sequence: TGCAGCGCCCCTGGACTAGTGGGCACCGGGGAGCTGTTTTTT. This gives the protein CSAPGLVGTGELFF. This sequence joins TRBV29-1 and TRBJ2-2; TRBD2 matches 7 bases. Germline V lookup: CDR1 SQVTM, CDR2 ANQGSEA. The CDR3 consists of 14 residues. V lost 7 bases, J lost 4 bases, and 9 bases stayed unmatched.

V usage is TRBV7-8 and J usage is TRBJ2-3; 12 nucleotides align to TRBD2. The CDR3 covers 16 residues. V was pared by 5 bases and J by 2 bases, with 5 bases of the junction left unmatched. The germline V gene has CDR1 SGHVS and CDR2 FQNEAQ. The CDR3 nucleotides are TGTGCCAGCAGCCCGCTAGCGGGAGGGTACACAGATACGCAGTATTTT. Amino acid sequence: CASSPLAGGYTDTQYF.

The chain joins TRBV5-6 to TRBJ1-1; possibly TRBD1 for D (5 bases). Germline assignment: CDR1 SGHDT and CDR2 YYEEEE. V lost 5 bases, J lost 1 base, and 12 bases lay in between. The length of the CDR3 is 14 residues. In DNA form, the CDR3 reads TGTGCCAGCAGAGGCCGGGGGGAGAACACTGAAGCTTTCTTT. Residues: CASRGRGENTEAFF.